Included here is one T cell receptor (beta chain) sequence, with context. This sample was included in a study of T cell clones after liver transplantation. Study background: Post-transplant blood was tracked for graft-donor-reactive T cell clones identified in a pre-transplant mixed lymphocyte reaction. Subjects received no induction therapy and standard immunosuppression until randomization at 12-24 months post-transplant. Blood was drawn pre-transplant, before withdrawal, and after full or failed withdrawal.

Trimming left V 8 bases short and J 0 bases short, with 8 bases between. Germline CDR1 is SGHAT and CDR2 is FQNNGV. This CDR3 has 13 residues. Here immunoSEQ multiplex PCR was the method, and the copy in TCRdb shows in-frame clones only, minus some. Of over 100,000 clones in the sample, 80% to 85% are singletons; the top ten hold over 0.75%. The receptor was isolated from a human donor who received a liver transplant. The V and J genes are TRBV11-2 and TRBJ2-1, with D uncertain. The sequencing used CD4+ T cells from blood, collected before liver transplant. The CDR3 DNA sequence: TGTGCCAGCGCGATAAGCTCCTACAATGAGCAGTTCTTC. Its protein is CASAISSYNEQFF.